This TCR beta chain originates from a study of blood T cell repertoires in COVID-19. Across the whole study: Cohort 3 recovery required two negative PCRs, clearance, or symptom resolution. Sample material is recorded as cDNA or gDNA derived from T cells, B-cell-depleted T cells, or PBMCs.

In germline, CDR1 is GTSNPN, CDR2 SVGIG (reference sequence). CDR3 size: 15 residues. The V gene end was trimmed by 3 bases and the J gene end by 5 bases; junction bases not matched to a gene: 10. Under the authors' procedure: Cell counts per sample came from amplifying reference gene primers. Clones were read by immunoSEQ multiplex PCR, and TCRdb kept only the in-frame ones, dropping some. From that table come the V and J calls and clone size; the DNA was used to work out D and trimming. The table records 210,000 or so clones, roughly nine tenths of them present only once. The receptor was isolated from a woman in her fifties or sixties in a cohort exposed to, infected with or recovered from COVID-19 (not recorded which). The V call is TRBV30, the J call TRBJ2-3, with TRBD2 matching 8 bases. Sequences were obtained from PBMCs or T cells enriched from blood (not recorded which). The chain's CDR3 is CAWSPAAAGVDTQYF. CDR3 nucleotide sequence: TGTGCCTGGAGCCCCGCTGCAGCGGGGGTAGATACGCAGTATTTT.